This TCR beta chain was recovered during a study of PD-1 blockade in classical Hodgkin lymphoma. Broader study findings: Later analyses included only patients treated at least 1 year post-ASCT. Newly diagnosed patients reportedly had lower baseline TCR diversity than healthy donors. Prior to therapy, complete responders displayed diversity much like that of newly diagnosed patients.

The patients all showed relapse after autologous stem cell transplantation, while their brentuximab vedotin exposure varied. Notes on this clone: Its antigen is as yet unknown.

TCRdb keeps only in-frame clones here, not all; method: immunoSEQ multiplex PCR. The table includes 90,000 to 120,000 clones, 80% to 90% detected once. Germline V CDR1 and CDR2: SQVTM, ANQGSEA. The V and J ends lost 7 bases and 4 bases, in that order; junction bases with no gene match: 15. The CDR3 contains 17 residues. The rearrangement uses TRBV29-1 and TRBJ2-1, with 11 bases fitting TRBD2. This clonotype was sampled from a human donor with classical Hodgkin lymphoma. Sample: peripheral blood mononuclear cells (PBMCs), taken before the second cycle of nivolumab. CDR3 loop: CSDMRPGTSGFYNEQFF. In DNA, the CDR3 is TGCAGCGATATGCGCCCCGGGACTAGCGGCTTTTACAATGAGCAGTTCTTC.